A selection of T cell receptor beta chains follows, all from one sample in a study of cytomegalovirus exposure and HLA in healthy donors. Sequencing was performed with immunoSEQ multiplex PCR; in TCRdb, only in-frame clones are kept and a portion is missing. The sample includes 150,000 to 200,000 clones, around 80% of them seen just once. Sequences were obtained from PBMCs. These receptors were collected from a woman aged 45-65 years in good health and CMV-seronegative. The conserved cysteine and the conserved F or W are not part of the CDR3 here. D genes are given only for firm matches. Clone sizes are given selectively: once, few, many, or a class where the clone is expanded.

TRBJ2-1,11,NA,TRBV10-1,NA,ASADRLDNEQF
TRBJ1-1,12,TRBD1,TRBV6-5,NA,ASSYSDRVTEAF
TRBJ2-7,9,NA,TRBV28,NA,ASSSYYEQY
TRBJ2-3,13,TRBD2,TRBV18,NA,ASSQTSAGEDTQY
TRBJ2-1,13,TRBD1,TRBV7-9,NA,ASSLAGGANNEQF
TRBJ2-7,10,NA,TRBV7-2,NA,ASSSSSYEQY
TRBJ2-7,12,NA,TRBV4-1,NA,ASSHAGQSYEQY
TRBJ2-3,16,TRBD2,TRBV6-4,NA,AIPRHPGLAGGSDTQY
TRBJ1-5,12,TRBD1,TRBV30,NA,AWRGDSFNQPQH
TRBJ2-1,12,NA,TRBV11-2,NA,ASSPMGAPNEQF
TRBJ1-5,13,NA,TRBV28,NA,ASSLFWGGNQPQH
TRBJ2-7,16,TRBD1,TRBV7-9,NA,ASSLIPDGQGTLGEQY
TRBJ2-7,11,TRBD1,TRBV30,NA,AWKRTGAGEQY
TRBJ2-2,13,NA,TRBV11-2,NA,ASSFDRTYTGELF
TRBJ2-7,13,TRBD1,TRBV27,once,ASSLFGQAGYEQY
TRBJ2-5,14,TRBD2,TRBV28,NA,ASSPRTSGYQETQY
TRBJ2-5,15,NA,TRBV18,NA,ASSPPGGLAPQETQY
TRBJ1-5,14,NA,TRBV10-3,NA,AISESVVSRGQPQH
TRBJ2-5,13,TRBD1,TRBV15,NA,ATSRGDRDQETQY
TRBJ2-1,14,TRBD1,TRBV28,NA,ASSDTSSGTGNEQF
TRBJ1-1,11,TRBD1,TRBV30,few,AFHRGAWTEAF
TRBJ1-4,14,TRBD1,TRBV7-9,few,ASSRKSTGDIEKLF
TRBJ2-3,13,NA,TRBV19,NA,ASSDLRTVTDTQY
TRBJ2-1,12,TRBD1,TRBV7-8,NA,ASSLDRAYNEQF
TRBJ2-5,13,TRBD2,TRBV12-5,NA,ASGLRGLAGETQY
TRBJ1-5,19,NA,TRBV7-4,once,ASTVRRHLVVKRYSNQPQH
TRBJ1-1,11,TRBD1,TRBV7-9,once,ASSLTGEAEAF
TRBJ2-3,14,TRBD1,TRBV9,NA,ASSVEGTGPPDTQY
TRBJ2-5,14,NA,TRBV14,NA,ASSQESAEIRETQY
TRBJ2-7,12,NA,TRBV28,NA,ASSFLNPGYEQY
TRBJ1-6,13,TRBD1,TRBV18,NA,ASSGQGARNSPLH
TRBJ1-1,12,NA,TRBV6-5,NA,ASSYSRGNTEAF
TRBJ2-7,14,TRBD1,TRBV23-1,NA,ASSLGQPSISYEQY
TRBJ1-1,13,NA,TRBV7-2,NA,ASSLSSGWNTEAF
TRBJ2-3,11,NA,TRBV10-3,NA,ATTGEVTDTQY
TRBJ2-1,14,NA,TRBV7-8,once,ASSLNIAAYYNEQF
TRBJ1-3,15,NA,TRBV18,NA,ASSPPGLTVSGNTIY
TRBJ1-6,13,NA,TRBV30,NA,AWSVWGGRDSPLH
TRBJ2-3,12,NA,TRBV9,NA,ASSVGVSRDTQY
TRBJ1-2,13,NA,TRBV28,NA,ASTPVGGDNYGYT
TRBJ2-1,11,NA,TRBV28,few,ASSPRLSSEQF
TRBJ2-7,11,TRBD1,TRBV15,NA,ATSTDRGYEQY
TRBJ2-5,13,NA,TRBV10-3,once,AISERRAGQETQY
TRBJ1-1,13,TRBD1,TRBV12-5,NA,ASGLGGTANTEAF
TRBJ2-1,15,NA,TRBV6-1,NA,ASSEAPSSLLGNEQF
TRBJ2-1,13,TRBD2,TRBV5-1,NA,ASSSSGGLGNEQF
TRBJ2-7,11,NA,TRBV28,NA,ASSWAPSHEQY
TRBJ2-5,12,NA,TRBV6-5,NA,ASSPRGRTETQY
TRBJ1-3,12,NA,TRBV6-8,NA,ASSLRGFGNTIY
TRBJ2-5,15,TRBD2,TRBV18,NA,ASSSTSGAFYQETQY
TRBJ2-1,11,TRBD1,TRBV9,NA,ASSPDRNNEQF
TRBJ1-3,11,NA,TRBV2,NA,AGGDHSGNTIY
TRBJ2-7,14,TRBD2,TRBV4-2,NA,ASSQESSGRWYEQY
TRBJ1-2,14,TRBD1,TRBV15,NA,ATSREFAGTGDGYT
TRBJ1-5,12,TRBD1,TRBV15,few,ATWTGLNNQPQH
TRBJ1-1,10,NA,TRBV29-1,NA,SARNLNTEAF
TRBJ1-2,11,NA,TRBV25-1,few,ASTQGSEYGYT
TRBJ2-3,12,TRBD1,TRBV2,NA,ASRRQGSTDTQY
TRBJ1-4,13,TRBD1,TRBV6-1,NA,ASRLPGQGSEKLF